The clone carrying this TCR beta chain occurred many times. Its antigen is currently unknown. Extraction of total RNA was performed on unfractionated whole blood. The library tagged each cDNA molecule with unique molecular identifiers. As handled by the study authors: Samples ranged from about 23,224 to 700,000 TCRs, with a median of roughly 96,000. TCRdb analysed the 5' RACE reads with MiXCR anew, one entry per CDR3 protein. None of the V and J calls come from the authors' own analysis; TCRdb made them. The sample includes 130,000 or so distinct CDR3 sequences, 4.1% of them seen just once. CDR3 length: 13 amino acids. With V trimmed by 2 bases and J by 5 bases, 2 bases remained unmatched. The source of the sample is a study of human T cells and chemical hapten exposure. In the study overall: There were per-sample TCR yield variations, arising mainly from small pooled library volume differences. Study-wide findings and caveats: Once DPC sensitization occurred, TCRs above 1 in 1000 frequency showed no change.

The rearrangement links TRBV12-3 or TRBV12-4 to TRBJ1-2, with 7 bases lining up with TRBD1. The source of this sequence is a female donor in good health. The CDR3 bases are TGTGCCAGCAGTTTACAGGGGGGGTATGGCTACACCTTC. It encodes CASSLQGGYGYTF.